Listed below are T cell receptor beta chains from one sample, sequenced in a study of tissue T cells after allogeneic stem cell transplantation. Using immunoSEQ multiplex PCR, the repertoire was profiled, and TCRdb retains in-frame clones only, with some absent. In the table there are about 3,900 clones, approximately 69% of which are singletons. This sample comprised left colon tissue, obtained at autopsy. The receptors here all came from a woman aged 18-49 years with breast cancer. CDR3s include the opening cysteine and the closing phenylalanine or tryptophan. The D gene is left open where the match is weak. Size tells how often a clone was seen (once, few, many) or the class of an expanded clone, and some rows leave it out.

v_call	clone_size	j_call	d_call	cdr3_nt	cdr3_aa
TRBV30	NA	TRBJ2-5	NA	TGTGCCTGGAGTGCGACATCCCGGGGAACCCAGTACTTC	CAWSATSRGTQYF
TRBV9	NA	TRBJ2-5	NA	TGTGCCAGCAGCGTAGATGGACGGATGTTTAACTTC	CASSVDGRMFNF
TRBV4-1	NA	TRBJ2-3	NA	TGCGCCAGCAGCCAAGACAGGGAGGGGGCAGATACGCAGTATTTT	CASSQDREGADTQYF
TRBV6-6	once	TRBJ1-2	NA	TGTGCCAGCAGTTCCCCCGACGGAGCCTATGGCTACACCTTC	CASSSPDGAYGYTF
TRBV19	NA	TRBJ1-2	NA	TGTGCCAGTAGTCTCAAAGGAGTGCGTGGCTACACCTTC	CASSLKGVRGYTF
TRBV10-1	NA	TRBJ1-2	NA	TGCGCCAGCCCCAGGGGCAGGGTTAACTATGGCTACACCTTC	CASPRGRVNYGYTF
TRBV19	NA	TRBJ1-1	NA	TGTGCCAGTAGTATAGGAGGGGGATTCGCTGAAGCTTTCTTT	CASSIGGGFAEAFF
TRBV5-5	NA	TRBJ2-3	NA	TGTGCCAGCAGCTTGGCCGGCCAGGGAGTATCGGATACGCAGTATTTT	CASSLAGQGVSDTQYF
TRBV2	few	TRBJ2-3	NA	TGTGCCAGCAGTCCTGGCCATACGCAGTATTTT	CASSPGHTQYF
TRBV6-5	once	TRBJ1-5	TRBD1	TGTGCCAGCAACCGACAGGGAGATCAGCCCCAGCATTTT	CASNRQGDQPQHF
TRBV9	NA	TRBJ2-2	TRBD2	TGTGCCAGCACCCAAGCGGGGAGGGCTTCCGGGGAGCTGTTTTTT	CASTQAGRASGELFF
TRBV3-1/TRBV3-2	few	TRBJ2-6	NA	TGTGCCAGCAGCCAAGGGACCAACGTCCTGACTTTC	CASSQGTNVLTF
TRBV7-2	NA	TRBJ2-7	NA	TGTGCCAGCAGCCGCCCCGGGGAGGAGCAGTACTTC	CASSRPGEEQYF
TRBV18	NA	TRBJ2-7	TRBD2	TGTGCCAGCTCGGCCGGGACTAACTCTATCGAGCAGTACTTC	CASSAGTNSIEQYF
TRBV3-1/TRBV3-2	NA	TRBJ2-5	TRBD2	TGTGCCAGCAGCCATCAGGGAATGGCGGGGGGGGAAGAGACCCAGTACTTC	CASSHQGMAGGEETQYF
TRBV18	NA	TRBJ1-2	NA	TGTGCCAGCTCACCTTCAGTGGGTTCTTATGGCTACACCTTC	CASSPSVGSYGYTF
TRBV5-1	NA	TRBJ2-7	NA	TGCGCCAGCAGCTCCGAACAGGGCCGTGAGCAGTACTTC	CASSSEQGREQYF
TRBV5-5	NA	TRBJ1-6	NA	TGTGCCAGCAGCTTGGCAGGTCGATATAATTCACCCCTCCACTTT	CASSLAGRYNSPLHF
TRBV19	NA	TRBJ1-1	NA	TGTGCCAGTAGTCTCGGGGTATACACTGAAGCTTTCTTT	CASSLGVYTEAFF
TRBV5-4	NA	TRBJ2-7	NA	TGTGCCAGCAGCTTGGGCTCCCGGCTCGACTACGAGCAGTACTTC	CASSLGSRLDYEQYF
TRBV24-1	NA	TRBJ1-5	NA	TGTGCCACCAGTGACTCTCGTGCCCCTAGCAATCAGCCCCAGCATTTT	CATSDSRAPSNQPQHF
TRBV14	few	TRBJ2-3	TRBD1	TGTGCCAGCAGCCCCGGGGACAGCTCCCAAGGGGATACGCAGTATTTT	CASSPGDSSQGDTQYF
TRBV6-2/TRBV6-3	NA	TRBJ2-4	TRBD2	TGTGCCAGCAGTTACACAAACGGGGGGCTAGCGGGAGACTTC	CASSYTNGGLAGDF
TRBV4-2	NA	TRBJ2-2	TRBD1	TGTGCCAGCAGCGCTCGGACAGGGGAGACCGGGGAGCTGTTTTTT	CASSARTGETGELFF
TRBV3-1/TRBV3-2	NA	TRBJ2-7	NA	TGTGCCAGCAGCCCCCACAGCGTCCTCACCTACGAGCAGTACTTC	CASSPHSVLTYEQYF
TRBV7-2	NA	TRBJ1-3	NA	TGTGCCAGCAGCTTAGGGCGAGGGGGGGGAAACACCATATATTTT	CASSLGRGGGNTIYF
TRBV11-2	once	TRBJ2-7	TRBD2	TGTGCCAGCAGCTTAGATAGGGCAGCGGGAGGTTCCTACGAGCAGTACTTC	CASSLDRAAGGSYEQYF
TRBV5-4	NA	TRBJ2-5	NA	TGTGCCAGCAGTCTCCCACTAGTTTCGGAGACCCAGTACTTC	CASSLPLVSETQYF